The 21 T cell receptor beta chains listed next were all sequenced from one sample in a study of blood T cell repertoires in COVID-19. The table came from immunoSEQ multiplex PCR; TCRdb's copy has only in-frame clones and leaves some out. The sample consists of 250,000 or so clones, around 87% of them appearing once. Sequencing was done on a sample of PBMCs or T cells enriched from blood (not recorded which). The receptors stem from a woman aged 45-65 years who had recovered from COVID-19.

The chain links TRBV14 to TRBJ2-1; 7 bases are a match to TRBD2. With V trimmed by 3 bases and J by 8 bases, 16 bases remained unmatched. Germline lookup yields CDR1 SGHDN and CDR2 FVKESK. This CDR3 is built from 17 residues. The CDR3 region is CASSQRGLAVNRDEQFF. For the CDR3, the DNA is TGTGCCAGCAGCCAGAGGGGCCTAGCGGTCAATCGGGATGAGCAGTTCTTC.

The V gene is TRBV4-2, the J gene TRBJ1-2; TRBD1 aligns across 7 bases. J lost 7 bases, V lost 0 bases, and 5 bases had no gene match. There are 14 residues in the CDR3. CDR1 and CDR2 (germline): LGHNA, YNFKEQ. CDR3 DNA: TGTGCCAGCAGCCAAGACGAGGGGGCGATTGGCTACACCTTC. It translates to CASSQDEGAIGYTF.

This chain links TRBV5-4 with TRBJ2-2; D remains ambiguous. The CDR3 runs 15 residues. V was pared by 3 bases and J by 7 bases, with 16 bases between. CDR1 is SGHNT, CDR2 YYREEE, per germline (reference sequence). CDR3 region: CASSYPGSSSGELFF. The CDR3 bases are TGTGCCAGCAGCTACCCCGGGTCCTCCAGCGGGGAGCTGTTTTTT.

The chain employs TRBV19 and TRBJ2-5; unclear D gene. From germline, CDR1 is LNHDA and CDR2 SQIVND (reference sequence). Trimming removed 1 base at V and 0 bases at J, with 3 bases between. This CDR3 has 13 residues. The chain's CDR3 is CASSIAYQETQYF. CDR3 nucleotides: TGTGCCAGTAGTATAGCGTACCAAGAGACCCAGTACTTC.

This clone is a singleton in its sample. The J gene is TRBJ2-7, the V gene TRBV6-5; the D gene is possibly TRBD2 (6 bases). From germline, CDR1 is MNHEY and CDR2 SVGAGI. This CDR3 comprises 14 residues. The ends were cut back, 6 bases at V and 3 bases at J, with 15 bases in the middle. The CDR3 sequence: CASRTSGGVYEQYF. CDR3 nucleotides: TGTGCCAGCAGGACAAGCGGAGGGGTCTACGAGCAGTACTTC.

This sequence joins TRBV7-3 and TRBJ2-1; TRBD2 matches 8 bases. This CDR3 spans 15 amino acids. V shed 4 bases, J shed 1 base, and the junction held 3 bases outside the gene matches. CDR1 is SGHTA, CDR2 FQGTGA, per germline. The DNA for the CDR3 is TGTGCCAGCAGCTGGACTAGCTCGTCCTACAATGAGCAGTTCTTC. It yields the protein CASSWTSSSYNEQFF.

V gene TRBV25-1 combines with J gene TRBJ1-6; D may be TRBD1 (6 bases). This CDR3 has 15 amino acids. Germline-derived CDR1 and CDR2 are MGHDK and SYGVNS. V was clipped by 1 base and J by 7 bases, with 11 bases between them. This chain's CDR3 is CASSEWGTPNSPLHF. The CDR3 bases are TGTGCCAGCAGTGAATGGGGGACACCAAATTCACCCCTCCACTTT.

The chain recombines TRBV7-2 with TRBJ1-4, with TRBD1 matching over 9 bases. The CDR3 runs 15 residues. Germline assignment: CDR1 SGHTA and CDR2 FQGNSA. J was trimmed by 7 bases and V by 5 bases; bases with no gene match: 8. The CDR3 DNA follows: TGTGCCAGCAGCCCACTCGACAGGGGGGGTGAAAAACTGTTTTTT. This encodes CASSPLDRGGEKLFF.

The chain combines TRBV2 with TRBJ2-7; D possibly corresponds to TRBD2 (7 bases). CDR1 and CDR2 (germline): SNHLY, FYNNEI. V gave up 1 base and J gave up 3 bases, with 13 bases separating them. The CDR3 is 15 amino acids. CDR3 sequence: CASSEDRGGFYEQYF. The CDR3 region has the DNA TGTGCCAGCAGTGAAGATAGGGGGGGATTCTACGAGCAGTACTTC.

The chain joins TRBV23-1 to TRBJ1-5; perhaps TRBD1 as D (6 bases). TRBV23-1 is noted as an ORF with a role that remains uncertain. V lost 0 bases and J lost 2, with 14 bases in between. There are 17 residues in the CDR3. CDR3 DNA: TGCGCCAGCAGTCAATCCTTGCAGGGGACATGCAATCAGCCCCAGCATTTT. It specifies CASSQSLQGTCNQPQHF.

V usage is TRBV12-3 or TRBV12-4 and J usage is TRBJ1-2; D uncertain. Trimming left V 3 bases short and J 8 bases short, with 13 bases between. CDR3 length: 13 amino acids. The CDR3 nucleotides read TGTGCCAGCAGTTTGCGGGAGCGATGGGGCTACACCTTC. Its translation: CASSLRERWGYTF.

The chain couples TRBV28 to TRBJ2-5, with 10 bases matching TRBD2. The CDR3 runs to 17 residues. V lost 7 bases and J lost 1; bases outside the gene matches: 12. The V gene's germline CDR1 is MDHEN and CDR2 SYDVKM. CDR3 bases: TGTGCCAGCACCCCCCTTCGGACTAGCGGTTTCCAAGAGACCCAGTACTTC. It yields the protein CASTPLRTSGFQETQYF.

This clone was observed a single time. The rearrangement uses TRBV6-5 and TRBJ1-3; TRBD1 is a possible D gene (5 bases). Looked up from germline, CDR1 is MNHEY and CDR2 is SVGAGI. This CDR3 has 16 residues. The V end was cut by 2 bases, the J end by 4 bases, with 15 bases between. CDR3 nucleotide sequence: TGTGCCAGCAGTTACACGGGACTAGGGTCCGGAAACACCATATATTTT. Translation: CASSYTGLGSGNTIYF.

The chain joins TRBV7-2 to TRBJ2-7, with D perhaps TRBD2 (6 bases). This CDR3 has 13 amino acids. CDR1 SGHTA and CDR2 FQGNSA come from the germline V gene. V lost 3 bases and J lost 4, with 10 bases in between. DNA for the CDR3: TGTGCCAGCAGCTTCGGGGGTACGTACGAGCAGTACTTC. Its protein product is CASSFGGTYEQYF.

The chain links TRBV5-1 to TRBJ2-7; maybe TRBD2 (6 bases). Germline CDR1 is SGHRS and CDR2 is YFSETQ. The V and J ends lost 4 bases and 3 bases respectively, with 17 bases between them. The CDR3 has 15 residues. The CDR3 region is CASSHSLAKNYEQYF. The CDR3 nucleotides are TGCGCCAGCAGCCATTCTCTAGCGAAGAACTACGAGCAGTACTTC.

The rearrangement links TRBV28 to TRBJ2-6, with D perhaps matching TRBD2 (5 bases). Per germline, CDR1 MDHEN and CDR2 SYDVKM. V lost 5 bases to trimming and J lost 3 bases, with 14 bases between them. The CDR3 has 16 amino acids. The CDR3 coding sequence is TGTGCCAGCAGTCGCTGGTTTGAGGGTGGGGCCAACGTCCTGACTTTC. This codes for CASSRWFEGGANVLTF.

The J gene is TRBJ2-5, the V gene TRBV12-3 or TRBV12-4; 8 nucleotides align to TRBD1. The CDR3 is 13 amino acids. V shed 6 bases, J shed 4 bases, and the junction held 4 bases outside the gene matches. The CDR3 DNA reads as TGTGCCAGCAGCGGACAGGGACGAGAGACCCAGTACTTC. It encodes CASSGQGRETQYF.

The rearrangement links TRBV5-1 to TRBJ2-7; D perhaps matches TRBD1 (6 bases). Deletions cut 4 bases from V and 0 bases from J, with 11 bases between. The CDR3 sequence is 14 residues long. Germline V gives CDR1 SGHRS, CDR2 YFSETQ. The DNA of the CDR3 is TGCGCCAGCAGCAGTACAGGGTTCTCCTACGAGCAGTACTTC. Its translation: CASSSTGFSYEQYF.

The chain joins TRBV25-1 to TRBJ2-3; possibly TRBD2 for D (6 bases). Trimming removed 4 bases from V and 0 bases from J, with 11 bases in between. CDR1 and CDR2 (germline): MGHDK, SYGVNS. This CDR3 contains 15 residues. The CDR3 bases are TGTGCCAGCAGTGGAGGGCGGGGAAGCACAGATACGCAGTATTTT. It translates to CASSGGRGSTDTQYF.

This chain joins TRBV7-9 and TRBJ2-7, with 11 bases that match TRBD2. The CDR3 runs 15 residues. After removal of 3 bases from V and 3 bases from J, the junction contained 4 bases not matched to a gene. From germline, CDR1 is SEHNR and CDR2 FQNEAQ (reference sequence). The CDR3 DNA reads TGTGCCAGCAGCTTTAGCGGGAGGGGGGTCTACGAGCAGTACTTC. It translates to CASSFSGRGVYEQYF.

The V and J genes are TRBV5-6 and TRBJ1-3; D is possibly TRBD1 (6 bases). The germline CDR1 and CDR2 sequences are SGHDT and YYEEEE. CDR3 length: 16 residues. With 2 bases removed from V and 3 bases from J, the gap between germline ends came to 15 bases. The chain's CDR3 is CASSLGLGASGNTIYF. The CDR3 nucleotides read TGTGCCAGCAGCTTAGGATTGGGGGCGAGTGGAAACACCATATATTTT.